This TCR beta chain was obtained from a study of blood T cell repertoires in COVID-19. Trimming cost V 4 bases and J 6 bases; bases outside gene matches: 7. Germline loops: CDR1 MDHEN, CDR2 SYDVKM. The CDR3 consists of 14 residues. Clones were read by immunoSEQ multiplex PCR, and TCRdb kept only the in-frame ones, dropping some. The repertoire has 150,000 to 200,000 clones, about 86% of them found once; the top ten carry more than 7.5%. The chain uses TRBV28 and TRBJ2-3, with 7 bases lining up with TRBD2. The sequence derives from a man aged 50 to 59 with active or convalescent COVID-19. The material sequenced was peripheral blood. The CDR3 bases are TGTGCCAGCAGTTCGGGGGGTAGTGAGGATACGCAGTATTTT. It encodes CASSSGGSEDTQYF.